This T cell receptor beta chain originates from a study of blood T cell repertoires in COVID-19. Study-wide background: COVID-19 samples, acute and convalescent, were from the United States, Italy and Spain.

The germline CDR1 and CDR2 sequences are KGHDR and SFDVKD. This CDR3 contains 18 residues. Trimming cost V 1 base and J 0 bases, with 15 bases left between them. This clone was found once. The authors' processing: Amplification with reference gene primers provided the estimates of nucleated cell counts. Sequenced by immunoSEQ multiplex PCR; TCRdb stores in-frame clones only, minus some. V and J calls and clone size are those listed in that table; D and trimming were worked out from the DNA. The top ten hold roughly a tenth of the sample, which has some 41,000 clones, roughly 90% seen once. The receptor was derived from a woman older than 75 with active COVID-19. The sequencing sample was made of peripheral blood. This rearrangement joins TRBV24-1 to TRBJ2-1; possibly TRBD2 for D (5 bases). CDR3 sequence: CATSDFNSPRGSYNEQFF. CDR3 in DNA: TGTGCCACCAGTGATTTCAATTCCCCCCGGGGCTCCTACAATGAGCAGTTCTTC.